One sample yielded the 31 T cell receptor beta chains listed below, sequenced in a study of chemoradiotherapy in HPV16-positive cancers. TCRdb keeps only in-frame clones here, not all; method: immunoSEQ multiplex PCR. The sample records 5,000 to 7,000 clones, roughly four fifths being singletons. Sampling took place from a patient who underwent chemoradiotherapy. The receptors were gathered from a human donor with HPV-associated anogenital cancer.

The rearrangement links TRBV2 to TRBJ1-5; a possible D gene is TRBD1 (6 bases). The germline gives CDR1 SNHLY, CDR2 FYNNEI. The V and J ends lost 5 bases and 5 bases respectively, with 13 bases between them. CDR3 length: 14 residues. The CDR3 DNA reads TGTGCCAGCAGTCTACAGGGAGGGGATCAGCCCCAGCATTTT. The encoded protein is CASSLQGGDQPQHF. The full variable domain, with the rest looked up from reference TRBV2 and TRBJ1-5, is EPEVTQTPSHQVTQMGQEVILRCVPISNHLYFYWYRQILGQKVEFLVSFYNNEISEKSEIFDDQFSVERPDGSNFTLKIRSTKLEDSAMYFCASSLQGGDQPQHFGDGTRLSIL.

The chain carries TRBV7-9 and TRBJ1-6; TRBD1 is a possible D gene (5 bases). Trimming removed 4 bases at V and 10 bases at J, with 14 bases between. This CDR3 spans 14 amino acids. The V gene's germline CDR1 is SEHNR and CDR2 FQNEAQ (reference sequence). Here the CDR3 DNA reads TGTGCCAGCAGCTCGGGGCAGGGAGAGTCACCCCTCCACTTT. Its protein product is CASSSGQGESPLHF. Together with reference TRBV7-9 and TRBJ1-6, the CDR3 gives the full variable domain: DTGVSQNPRHKITKRGQNVTFRCDPISEHNRLYWYRQTLGQGPEFLTYFQNEAQLEKSRLLSDRFSAERPKGSFSTLEIQRTEQGDSAMYLCASSSGQGESPLHFGNGTRLTVT.

The rearrangement links TRBV12-5 to TRBJ2-1; no clear D gene. This CDR3 spans 14 amino acids. V gave up 0 bases and J gave up 6 bases, with 9 bases separating them. Looked up from germline, CDR1 is LGHNT and CDR2 is FRNRAP. CDR3 in DNA: TGTGCTAGTGGTTTGGTACCCGACCGCAATGAGCAGTTCTTC. It yields the protein CASGLVPDRNEQFF.

The CDR3: CASSSSLNTEAFF. The CDR3 DNA reads as TGTGCCAGCAGCTCTTCGTTGAACACTGAAGCTTTCTTT. The rearrangement joins TRBV7-9 to TRBJ1-1; D unclear. This CDR3 is built from 13 residues. Trimming took 4 bases from V and 0 from J, leaving 6 bases between them. Germline lookup yields CDR1 SEHNR and CDR2 FQNEAQ (reference sequence).

The V gene is TRBV4-2, the J gene TRBJ2-2; D possibly matches TRBD1 or TRBD2 (5 bases each). Germline values: CDR1 LGHNA, CDR2 YNFKEQ. The CDR3 has 16 residues. The V and J ends lost 0 bases and 4 bases respectively, with 12 bases between them. CDR3 in DNA: TGTGCCAGCAGCCAAGATCAATTGGGACCCACCGGGGAGCTGTTTTTT. Amino acid sequence: CASSQDQLGPTGELFF.

The genes are TRBV29-1 and TRBJ1-1, with D possibly TRBD1 on 6 matching bases. This CDR3 has 14 amino acids. Between the trimmed V and J ends, which lost 2 bases and 1 base, there was a span of 11 bases. Germline lookup yields CDR1 SQVTM and CDR2 ANQGSEA. The CDR3 sequence is CSVEFTGPNTEAFF. Here the CDR3 DNA reads TGCAGCGTTGAATTTACAGGGCCGAACACTGAAGCTTTCTTT.

This sequence joins TRBV6-5 and TRBJ2-1, with a weak D call TRBD2 (6 bases). The V end was cut by 3 bases, the J end by 6 bases, with 9 bases between. This CDR3 has 13 amino acids. Germline CDR1 MNHEY, CDR2 SVGAGI. The CDR3 coding sequence is TGTGCCAGCAGTTATATGCGGGGCAATGAGCAGTTCTTC. It specifies CASSYMRGNEQFF.

This chain joins TRBV14 and TRBJ2-3, with TRBD2 identical over 13 bases. The J segment lost 4 bases and the V segment lost 4 bases, leaving 2 bases of the junction unmatched. Germline assignment: CDR1 SGHDN and CDR2 FVKESK. The CDR3 contains 15 residues. The CDR3 is CASSPTSGGPDTQYF. CDR3 nucleotide sequence: TGTGCCAGCAGCCCGACTAGCGGGGGGCCAGATACGCAGTATTTT.

This rearrangement joins TRBV20-1 to TRBJ1-2; D gene ambiguous. Germline V CDR1 and CDR2: DFQATT, SNEGSKA (reference sequence). V lost 6 bases, J lost 4 bases, and 3 bases lay in between. This CDR3 comprises 9 residues. The CDR3 DNA reads TGCAGTGCGGCCTATGGCTACACCTTC. This codes for CSAAYGYTF.

The rearrangement links TRBV6-6 to TRBJ1-2; the D gene is possibly TRBD1 (5 bases). CDR1 MNHNY and CDR2 SVGAGI come from the germline V gene (reference sequence). V was trimmed by 2 bases and J by 7 bases, leaving 20 bases between them. CDR3 length equals 16 residues. The CDR3 protein is CASSYRDEIAEAGYTF. The CDR3 region has the DNA TGTGCCAGCAGTTACCGGGACGAGATAGCGGAGGCTGGCTACACCTTC.

This clone was observed a few times. V and J are TRBV29-1 and TRBJ1-4; maybe TRBD1 (5 bases). This CDR3 has 12 residues. Germline CDR1 is SQVTM and CDR2 is ANQGSEA. V was cut by 6 bases and J by 6 bases, with 11 bases left in between. For the CDR3, the DNA is TGCAGCGTCTCTGGGGGGGATGAAAAACTGTTTTTT. Translated, it gives CSVSGGDEKLFF.

A few counts support this clone. J is TRBJ1-5 and V is TRBV5-1; D is ambiguous. Between the trimmed V and J ends, which lost 0 bases and 0 bases, there was a span of 7 bases. The CDR3 sequence is 15 residues long. Per the germline V gene, CDR1 is SGHRS and CDR2 is YFSETQ. CDR3 loop: CASSLGSGSNQPQHF. As DNA, the CDR3 is TGCGCCAGCAGCTTGGGGTCCGGTAGCAATCAGCCCCAGCATTTT. Looking up the rest from reference TRBV5-1 and TRBJ1-5 gives the full variable domain: KAGVTQTPRYLIKTRGQQVTLSCSPISGHRSVSWYQQTPGQGLQFLFEYFSETQRNKGNFPGRFSGRQFSNSRSEMNVSTLELGDSALYLCASSLGSGSNQPQHFGDGTRLSIL.

This chain links TRBV5-5 with TRBJ2-6, with a tentative D call TRBD1 (5 bases). Germline V gives CDR1 SGHKS, CDR2 YYEKEE (reference sequence). The CDR3 consists of 16 residues. Deletions cut 4 bases from V and 0 bases from J, with 11 bases between. The CDR3 is CASSSLDSSGANVLTF. The DNA of the CDR3 is TGTGCCAGCAGCAGCCTTGACAGCTCTGGGGCCAACGTCCTGACTTTC.

V and J are TRBV19 and TRBJ2-1, with 11 bases identical to TRBD2. The CDR3 is made up of 14 amino acids. The junction had 5 bases not matched to a gene; V was cut back by 9 bases and J by 4 bases. Germline V CDR1 and CDR2: LNHDA, SQIVND (reference sequence). The CDR3 DNA is TGTGCCAGCAGGGGACTAGCGGCGTACAATGAGCAGTTCTTC. This translates into CASRGLAAYNEQFF. The full variable domain, its missing parts supplied by reference TRBV19 and TRBJ2-1, is DGGITQSPKYLFRKEGQNVTLSCEQNLNHDAMYWYRQDPGQGLRLIYYSQIVNDFQKGDIAEGYSVSREKKESFPLTVTSAQKNPTAFYLCASRGLAAYNEQFFGPGTRLTVL.

The genes are TRBV6-1 and TRBJ1-1; D is unresolved. Germline CDR1 MNHNS, CDR2 SASEGT. Trimming stripped 3 bases from V and 3 bases from J, with 14 bases between. CDR3 size: 15 residues. CDR3 bases: TGTGCCAGCAGTGATGGAAGGATCCGCGACACTGAAGCTTTCTTT. Its translation is CASSDGRIRDTEAFF.

V and J are TRBV5-8 and TRBJ2-5; 8 bases line up with TRBD1. The ends lost 3 bases at V and 4 bases at J; junction bases unmatched: 14. Looked up from germline, CDR1 is SGHTS and CDR2 is YDEGEE. The CDR3 is 17 residues long. The CDR3 nucleotides are TGTGCCAGCAGCTCCGGACAGGGTTCGCAATTACGAGAGACCCAGTACTTC. Its translation: CASSSGQGSQLRETQYF.

This chain joins TRBV29-1 and TRBJ1-5; D remains ambiguous. The CDR3 extends over 12 amino acids. The V gene lost 4 bases and the J gene lost 7 bases, with 11 bases spanning the gap. CDR1 SQVTM and CDR2 ANQGSEA come from the germline V gene. The CDR3 sequence is CSVGRVGQPQHF. The CDR3 nucleotides are TGCAGCGTTGGTCGCGTCGGGCAGCCCCAGCATTTT.

This chain joins TRBV7-3 and TRBJ2-1; 8 nucleotides agree with TRBD2. V dropped 5 bases and J dropped 6; count of bases not matched to a gene: 12. CDR3 size: 16 residues. CDR1 SGHTA and CDR2 FQGTGA come from the germline V gene. CDR3 nucleotides: TGTGCCAGCAGCCCAAGGCCAGCGGGGGCCTTCAATGAGCAGTTCTTC. Translated, it gives CASSPRPAGAFNEQFF. The full variable domain, rest sourced from reference TRBV7-3 and TRBJ2-1, is GAGVSQTPSNKVTEKGKYVELRCDPISGHTALYWYRQSLGQGPEFLIYFQGTGAADDSGLPNDRFFAVRPEGSVSTLKIQRTERGDSAVYLCASSPRPAGAFNEQFFGPGTRLTVL.

V usage is TRBV7-9 and J usage is TRBJ2-1, with 10 bases that match TRBD2. V shed 6 bases, J shed 8 bases, and the junction held 13 bases outside the gene matches. Germline-derived CDR1 and CDR2 are SEHNR and FQNEAQ (reference sequence). The CDR3 consists of 16 residues. The CDR3 region is CASSPEALAGSDEQFF. Written as DNA, the CDR3 is TGTGCCAGCAGTCCGGAGGCACTAGCGGGGTCGGATGAGCAGTTCTTC.

This chain uses TRBV2 with TRBJ1-2; D possibly corresponds to TRBD1 (5 bases). CDR3 length equals 13 residues. Germline CDR1 SNHLY, CDR2 FYNNEI. V was pared by 1 base and J by 4 bases, with 7 bases between. The CDR3 region is CASSEVGTYGYTF. The CDR3 nucleotides are TGTGCCAGCAGTGAAGTTGGGACCTATGGCTACACCTTC.

J is TRBJ2-7 and V is TRBV12-5, with 7 bases matching TRBD1. From germline, CDR1 is LGHNT and CDR2 FRNRAP. The V and J ends lost 0 bases and 2 bases, in that order; junction bases with no gene match: 7. This CDR3 is 16 amino acids long. CDR3: CASGLVLGQETYEQYF. The CDR3 DNA reads as TGTGCTAGTGGTTTGGTACTCGGACAGGAGACCTACGAGCAGTACTTC.

The chain recombines TRBV5-1 with TRBJ2-3; 9 bases line up with TRBD1. The germline gives CDR1 SGHRS, CDR2 YFSETQ. The CDR3 runs 14 residues. V lost 6 bases to trimming and J lost 5 bases; unmatched junction nucleotides: 7. The CDR3 loop reads CASNLQGAGDTQYF. The DNA for the CDR3 is TGCGCCAGCAACTTACAGGGGGCCGGAGATACGCAGTATTTT.

This rearrangement joins TRBV7-2 to TRBJ1-2; TRBD1 might be the D (6 bases). V lost 2 bases, J lost 3 bases, and 22 bases lay in between. Germline CDR1 is SGHTA and CDR2 is FQGNSA. This CDR3 is built from 18 residues. CDR3 residues: CASSLSLGGGSLDYGYTF. In nucleotides, the CDR3 is TGTGCCAGCAGCTTAAGTCTAGGGGGGGGATCTCTTGACTATGGCTACACCTTC.

The chain has TRBV7-2 and TRBJ2-7, with D perhaps being TRBD1 or TRBD2 (5 bases each). Germline V lookup: CDR1 SGHTA, CDR2 FQGNSA. V lost 1 base to trimming and J lost 3 bases, with 10 bases between them. The CDR3 extends over 14 amino acids. CDR3 sequence: CASSLGGRNYEQYF. CDR3 nucleotides: TGTGCCAGCAGCTTAGGGGGACGCAACTACGAGCAGTACTTC.

This chain links TRBV6-1 with TRBJ2-1; D unresolved. V lost 3 bases and J 4 bases, leaving 4 bases between the germline ends. CDR1 is MNHNS, CDR2 SASEGT, per germline. The CDR3 loop spans 12 amino acids. The CDR3 protein is CASSEVYNEQFF. The CDR3 DNA sequence: TGTGCCAGCAGTGAGGTTTACAATGAGCAGTTCTTC.

This clone was found once. V usage is TRBV7-9 and J usage is TRBJ2-3; D not certain. V shed 1 base and J shed 3 bases, with 2 bases lying between them. The germline V gene has CDR1 SEHNR and CDR2 FQNEAQ (reference sequence). The CDR3 consists of 12 residues. CDR3 in amino acids: CASSLGTDTQYF. The CDR3 bases are TGTGCCAGCAGCTTAGGGACAGATACGCAGTATTTT.

The rearrangement links TRBV30 to TRBJ2-1; D tentatively reads TRBD1 or TRBD2 (5 bases each). V shed 4 bases and J shed 10 bases, with 20 bases lying between them. The germline V gene has CDR1 GTSNPN and CDR2 SVGIG (reference sequence). CDR3 size: 14 residues. The CDR3 loop is CAWNRGRVKQEQFF. CDR3 bases: TGTGCCTGGAATCGGGGCAGGGTTAAACAAGAGCAGTTCTTC.

This clone appeared a single time. V gene TRBV5-6 combines with J gene TRBJ2-7, with 9 bases identical to TRBD1. The CDR3 is 14 residues long. With 2 bases clipped from V and 2 bases from J, the junction kept 2 bases outside the gene matches. Germline loops: CDR1 SGHDT, CDR2 YYEEEE. CDR3 residues: CASSFGTGTYEQYF. The CDR3 bases are TGTGCCAGCAGCTTTGGGACAGGGACCTACGAGCAGTACTTC.

V usage is TRBV7-2 and J usage is TRBJ1-1, with TRBD1 matching over 7 bases. V trimming: 3 bases; J trimming: 1 base; junction bases outside the gene matches: 2. CDR3 length equals 14 residues. Germline values: CDR1 SGHTA, CDR2 FQGNSA. Here the CDR3 DNA reads TGTGCCAGCAGCTTGACAGGGCGGAACACTGAAGCTTTCTTT. It yields the protein CASSLTGRNTEAFF.

This clone occurred once. This sequence joins TRBV13 and TRBJ2-5; D call uncertain. This CDR3 has 12 residues. V gave up 3 bases and J gave up 5 bases, with 7 bases separating them. Germline assignment: CDR1 PRHDT and CDR2 FYEKMQ (reference sequence). CDR3 coding DNA: TGTGCCAGCAGCTTGCGAGCTGAGACCCAGTACTTC. As protein: CASSLRAETQYF.

The J gene is TRBJ1-2, the V gene TRBV2, with 7 bases matching TRBD1. Germline V gene sequence: CDR1 SNHLY, CDR2 FYNNEI. After removal of 5 bases from V and 2 bases from J, the junction contained 14 bases not matched to a gene. CDR3 length: 17 amino acids. CDR3 amino acids: CASSLIRTGQSNYGYTF. The CDR3 nucleotides are TGTGCCAGCAGTCTCATACGGACAGGCCAATCGAACTATGGCTACACCTTC.